This TCR beta chain was obtained from a study of OX40 agonist ivuxolimab in advanced cancers. Points from the study as a whole: Expanded clones belonging to CD8+ T cells outnumbered, on average, those of CD4+.

Note on this clone: Its target is not known.

There are 13 residues in the CDR3. Germline CDR1 SEHNR, CDR2 FQNEAQ (reference sequence). V shed 3 bases and J shed 5 bases, with 9 bases lying between them. Generated by immunoSEQ multiplex PCR, the TCRdb table keeps only in-frame clones and is missing some. Of 50,000 to 65,000 clones listed, around nine tenths are singletons. This sample comprised CD4+ or CD8+ T cells sorted from blood, obtained in a trial of the OX40 agonist ivuxolimab. The chain joins TRBV7-9 to TRBJ2-3; D is possibly TRBD2 (5 bases). The sequence was collected from an adult with an advanced solid tumor such as melanoma, head and neck, liver or kidney cancer. DNA for the CDR3: TGTGCCAGCAGCTTGGCACGGGAAGATACGCAGTATTTT. Amino acid sequence: CASSLAREDTQYF.